These T cell receptor beta chains were read from a single sample in a study of T cell clonotyping in hematopoietic cell transplantation. Assay: immunoSEQ multiplex PCR; the TCRdb copy retains only in-frame clones and omits some. The sample shows about 5,000 clones, about 25% of them seen only once. The sequences come from peripheral blood mononuclear cells, collected 180 days after allogeneic stem cell transplant. Receptors were obtained from a male patient between 35 and 55 years old who had an allogeneic stem cell transplant from an unrelated donor, so the T cells may come from the graft donor. Some clones in this sample may be carry-over from other donors' samples. Both conserved end residues are part of each CDR3. The D gene is left open where the match is weak. Size tells how often a clone was seen (once, few, many) or the class of an expanded clone, and some rows leave it out.

>NA|TRBV30|TRBJ2-7|NA
TGTGCCTGGTCACAGGGTAGTTACGAGCAGTACTTC
CAWSQGSYEQYF
>TRBD2|TRBV4-1|TRBJ2-3|NA
TGCGCCAGCAGCCCCTACGGACTAGCGGGAAGCACAGATACGCAGTATTTT
CASSPYGLAGSTDTQYF
>NA|TRBV5-8|TRBJ2-7|NA
TGTGCAGGGGGACAACTCTACGAGCAGTACTTC
CAGGQLYEQYF
>NA|TRBV29-1|TRBJ1-2|NA
TGCAGCGTTGCGACAGTAAACTATGGCTACACCTTC
CSVATVNYGYTF
>TRBD1|TRBV7-2|TRBJ1-2|NA
TGTGCCAGCAGCTTGGTTGGGCAGGGGGCGCCGGAAGGCTACACCTTC
CASSLVGQGAPEGYTF
>NA|TRBV30|TRBJ2-7|few
TGTGCCTGGATTGGAGGAACCTACGAGCAGTACTTC
CAWIGGTYEQYF
>NA|TRBV4-3|TRBJ2-7|NA
TGCGCCAGCAGCCAAGAGGTCAGGGTACTCTCCTACGAGCAGTACTTC
CASSQEVRVLSYEQYF
>TRBD1|TRBV25-1|TRBJ1-5|NA
TGTGCCAGCAGTGAACCTAGTCCCGGGACAGGGATAGGTCAGCCCCAGCATTTT
CASSEPSPGTGIGQPQHF
>NA|TRBV30|TRBJ1-5|NA
TGTGCCTGGAGTCCAGAACCTAGCAATCAGCCCCAGCATTTT
CAWSPEPSNQPQHF
>TRBD2|TRBV7-2|TRBJ2-3|NA
TGTGCCAGCAGCGCCACTAGCGGGCCTTCGGATACGCAGTATTTT
CASSATSGPSDTQYF
>NA|TRBV30|TRBJ1-2|few
TGTGCCTGGAGGGGGATTGTCTATGGCTACACCTTC
CAWRGIVYGYTF
>NA|TRBV27|TRBJ2-2|few
TGTGCCAGCAGTTTCAGCACCGGGGAGCTGTTTTTT
CASSFSTGELFF
>NA|TRBV30|TRBJ2-7|NA
TGTGCCTGGACCCCGGGGTACGAGCAGTACTTC
CAWTPGYEQYF
>NA|TRBV7-2|TRBJ2-6|few
TGTGCCAGCAGGCTTACAGCTGGGGCCAACGTCCTGACTTTC
CASRLTAGANVLTF
>NA|TRBV2|TRBJ2-7|NA
TGTGCCAGCAGAATCGGCGCGGTCACCTACGAGCAGTACTTC
CASRIGAVTYEQYF
>NA|TRBV30|TRBJ1-2|few
TGTGCCTGGACGACAGATATCTATGGCTACACCTTC
CAWTTDIYGYTF
>NA|TRBV30|TRBJ1-1|NA
TGTGCCTGGACCCAGGGGTTGAGCACTGAAGCTTTCTTT
CAWTQGLSTEAFF
>NA|TRBV2|TRBJ1-4|NA
TGTGCCAACCACCGAGAGGGTGGCGGTGAAAAACTGTTTTTT
CANHREGGGEKLFF
>NA|TRBV5-1|TRBJ2-7|NA
TGCGCCAGCAGCCTCATCGGGACGGCCTACGAGCAGTACTTC
CASSLIGTAYEQYF
>NA|TRBV30|TRBJ2-7|NA
TGTGCCTACCGCGGTCCAGGGTTTGGGGACGAGCAGTACTTC
CAYRGPGFGDEQYF
>NA|TRBV30|TRBJ2-3|NA
TGTGCCTGGGGGGCTAACGGGGGAGATACGCAGTATTTT
CAWGANGGDTQYF
>NA|TRBV5-6|TRBJ2-7|large
TGTGCCAGCAGCGTGGACAGTCGCTACGAGCAGTACTTC
CASSVDSRYEQYF
>NA|TRBV30|TRBJ2-2|few
TGTGGGGGGTTACGGCCCAACACCGGGGAGCTGTTTTTT
CGGLRPNTGELFF
>NA|TRBV11-1|TRBJ2-5|NA
TGTGCCAGCAGCTTGACAGGGACCCAGTACTTC
CASSLTGTQYF
>NA|TRBV27|TRBJ1-2|few
TGTGCCAGCAGTCCCACAGGGACCTATGGCTACACCTTC
CASSPTGTYGYTF
>NA|TRBV2|TRBJ2-1|few
TGTGCCAGTTTGGACGTGGAGTGGGTCTTC
CASLDVEWVF
>NA|TRBV29-1|TRBJ1-2|few
TGCAGCGTTGTTGTCTGGGACCCCGCTCTATCATGCTTC
CSVVVWDPALSCF
>TRBD2|TRBV25-1|TRBJ2-7|NA
TGTGCCAGCAGTGAAGACCGGGGGGGGGCTTATAGATCGCGGGAGCAGTACTTC
CASSEDRGGAYRSREQYF
>NA|TRBV30|TRBJ1-6|NA
TGTGCCTGGAAGGTCAGACCCCTCCACTTT
CAWKVRPLHF
>TRBD2|TRBV4-2|TRBJ2-7|few
TGTGCCAGCAGCCAATTGGCTAGCGGATACGAGCAGTACTTC
CASSQLASGYEQYF
>TRBD2|TRBV4-1|TRBJ2-7|NA
TGCGCCAGCAGCTCGGGACTAGCGTTTTACGAGCAGTACTTC
CASSSGLAFYEQYF
>NA|TRBV30|TRBJ1-5|NA
TGTGCCTGGAGCCTGGGGGGCGAGCCCCAGCATTTT
CAWSLGGEPQHF
>NA|TRBV7-9|TRBJ2-5|few
TGTGCCAGCAGCTTAGATGGGGGGATCAGGGAGACCCAGTACTTC
CASSLDGGIRETQYF
>TRBD1|TRBV6-1|TRBJ1-6|NA
TGTGCCAGCGGATCAGGGGGTAATAATTCACCCCTCCACTTT
CASGSGGNNSPLHF
>TRBD1|TRBV6-5|TRBJ1-2|few
TGTGCCAGCAGTCCACAGGGGGCGAGGGATGGCTACACCTTC
CASSPQGARDGYTF
>NA|TRBV29-1|TRBJ2-3|NA
TGCAGCGTTGAGCTAGGACGGGGGGATACGCAGTATTTT
CSVELGRGDTQYF
>TRBD1|TRBV30|TRBJ1-1|few
TGTGCCTGGAGCGATCCCGGACAGGGACGAATGAACACTGAAGCTTTCTTT
CAWSDPGQGRMNTEAFF
>NA|TRBV30|TRBJ1-5|few
TGTGCCTGGAGTGTACGGACGGGGGCAAATCAGCCCCAGCATTTT
CAWSVRTGANQPQHF
>NA|TRBV7-8|TRBJ2-5|few
TGTGCCAGCAGCTTTAATCCCCAGTACTTC
CASSFNPQYF
>TRBD2|TRBV9|TRBJ2-3|NA
TGTGCCAGCTCTTGGAGCGGGGATATTACAGATACGCAGTATTTT
CASSWSGDITDTQYF
>NA|TRBV30|TRBJ2-7|NA
TGTGCCTGGAGTTGGGGCGTCTCCTACGAGCAGTACTTC
CAWSWGVSYEQYF
>TRBD2|TRBV5-1|TRBJ2-7|few
TGCGCCAGCAGCTTGCGCGTGGGGAGGGAGGGCGAGCAGTACTTC
CASSLRVGREGEQYF
>NA|TRBV30|TRBJ1-2|few
TGTGCCTGGAGTGTCCATACCTATGGCTACACCTTC
CAWSVHTYGYTF
>NA|TRBV30|TRBJ1-2|NA
TGTGCCTGGAGTACCCCCGGGGGCTTCTATGGCTACACCTTC
CAWSTPGGFYGYTF
>NA|TRBV30|TRBJ1-6|NA
TGTGCCTGCCCTCCGGGGGGTGAAGGGTCACCCCTCCACTTT
CACPPGGEGSPLHF
>TRBD1|TRBV5-5|TRBJ1-2|NA
TGTGCCAGCAGCTTACGAACAGGGGGCGTCTATGGCTACACCTTC
CASSLRTGGVYGYTF
>NA|TRBV29-1|TRBJ1-2|NA
TGCAGCGGTCGGGACACCTTGTGGGGCTACACCTTC
CSGRDTLWGYTF
>TRBD1|TRBV28|TRBJ1-1|few
TGTGCCAGCAGTCTGGACAGGGACACTGAAGCTTTCTTT
CASSLDRDTEAFF
>NA|TRBV30|TRBJ2-1|NA
TGTGCCTGGGCTGACTACAGCTCCTACAATGAGCAGTTCTTC
CAWADYSSYNEQFF
>NA|TRBV5-1|TRBJ2-1|few
TGCGCCAGCAGCTTGGCCGTGACAGGTAATGAGCAGTTCTTC
CASSLAVTGNEQFF
>TRBD1|TRBV6-5|TRBJ1-1|NA
TGTGCCAGCAGCCTACAGGGGACCACTGAAGCTTTCTTT
CASSLQGTTEAFF
>TRBD1|TRBV30|TRBJ1-5|NA
TGTGCCTGGAGTGGACAGGGCGATCAGCCCCAGCATTTT
CAWSGQGDQPQHF